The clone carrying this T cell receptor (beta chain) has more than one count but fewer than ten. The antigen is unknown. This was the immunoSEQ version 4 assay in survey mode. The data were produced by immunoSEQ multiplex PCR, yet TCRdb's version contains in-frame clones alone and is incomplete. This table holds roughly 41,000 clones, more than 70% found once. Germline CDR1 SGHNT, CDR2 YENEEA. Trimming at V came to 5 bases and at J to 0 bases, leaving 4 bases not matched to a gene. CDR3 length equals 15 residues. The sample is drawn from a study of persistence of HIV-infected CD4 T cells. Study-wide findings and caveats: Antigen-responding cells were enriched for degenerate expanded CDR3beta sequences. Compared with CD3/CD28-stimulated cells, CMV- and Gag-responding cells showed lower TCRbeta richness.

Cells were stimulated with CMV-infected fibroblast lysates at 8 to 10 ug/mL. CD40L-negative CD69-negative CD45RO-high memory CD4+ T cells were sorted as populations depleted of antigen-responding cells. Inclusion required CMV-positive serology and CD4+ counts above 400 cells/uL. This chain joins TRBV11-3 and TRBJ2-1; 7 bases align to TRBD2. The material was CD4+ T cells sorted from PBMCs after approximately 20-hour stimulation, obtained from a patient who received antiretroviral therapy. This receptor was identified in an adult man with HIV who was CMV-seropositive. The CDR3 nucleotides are TGTGCCAGCAGCCTGGGGGGGAACTCCTACAATGAGCAGTTCTTC. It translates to CASSLGGNSYNEQFF.